Ten or more counts support the clone carrying this TCR beta chain. This record belongs to a study of T cells in Graves' hyperthyroidism and ophthalmopathy. The CDR3 covers 19 residues. The V segment lost 3 bases and the J segment 3 bases; nucleotides outside the gene matches: 11. Germline assignment: CDR1 SGHNT and CDR2 YENEEA. Amplification yielded TCR beta CDR3 regions, with RNA transcripts as the source. Initially, a first-round RT-PCR of the TCR CDR3 employed the HTBI primer set. TCRdb independently ran MiXCR on the multiplex PCR reads; one entry per CDR3 protein. The data hold about 210,000 distinct CDR3 sequences, with 17% observed a single time. Among the patients, aged 18 to 65, hyperthyroidism was newly diagnosed and had lasted under 2 months.

What was sequenced was blood. This TCR was sampled from a man aged 45-60 years with Graves' hyperthyroidism. V usage is TRBV11-3 and J usage is TRBJ2-3; 14 nucleotides line up with TRBD2. CDR3 DNA: TGTGCCAGCAGCTTTCCTCTGCGACTAGCGGGAGGGCCAACAGATACGCAGTATTTT. Residues: CASSFPLRLAGGPTDTQYF.